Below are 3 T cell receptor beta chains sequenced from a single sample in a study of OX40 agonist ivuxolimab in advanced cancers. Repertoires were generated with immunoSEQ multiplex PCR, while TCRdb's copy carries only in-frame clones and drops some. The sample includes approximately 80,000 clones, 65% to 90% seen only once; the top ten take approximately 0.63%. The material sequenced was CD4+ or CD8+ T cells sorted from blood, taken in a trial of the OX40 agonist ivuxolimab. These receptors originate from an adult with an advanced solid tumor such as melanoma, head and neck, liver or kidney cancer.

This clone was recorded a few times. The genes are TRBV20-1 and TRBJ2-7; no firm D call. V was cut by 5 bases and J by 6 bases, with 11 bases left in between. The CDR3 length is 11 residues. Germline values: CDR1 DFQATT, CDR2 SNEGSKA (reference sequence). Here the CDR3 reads CSAGKLGEQYF. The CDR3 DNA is TGCAGTGCTGGGAAGTTAGGCGAGCAGTACTTC.

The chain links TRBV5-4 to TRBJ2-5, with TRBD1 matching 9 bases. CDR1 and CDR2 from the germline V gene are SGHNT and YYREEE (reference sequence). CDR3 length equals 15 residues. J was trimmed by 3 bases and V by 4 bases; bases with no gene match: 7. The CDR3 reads CASSLSTGGEETQYF. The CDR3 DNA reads TGTGCCAGCAGCCTGTCGACAGGGGGTGAAGAGACCCAGTACTTC.

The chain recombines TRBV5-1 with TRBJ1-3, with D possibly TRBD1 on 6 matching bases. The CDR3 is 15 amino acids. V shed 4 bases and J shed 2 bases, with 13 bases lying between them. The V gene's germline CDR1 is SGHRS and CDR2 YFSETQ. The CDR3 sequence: CASSPSGGAGNTIYF. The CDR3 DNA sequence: TGCGCCAGCAGCCCCTCGGGGGGCGCTGGAAACACCATATATTTT.